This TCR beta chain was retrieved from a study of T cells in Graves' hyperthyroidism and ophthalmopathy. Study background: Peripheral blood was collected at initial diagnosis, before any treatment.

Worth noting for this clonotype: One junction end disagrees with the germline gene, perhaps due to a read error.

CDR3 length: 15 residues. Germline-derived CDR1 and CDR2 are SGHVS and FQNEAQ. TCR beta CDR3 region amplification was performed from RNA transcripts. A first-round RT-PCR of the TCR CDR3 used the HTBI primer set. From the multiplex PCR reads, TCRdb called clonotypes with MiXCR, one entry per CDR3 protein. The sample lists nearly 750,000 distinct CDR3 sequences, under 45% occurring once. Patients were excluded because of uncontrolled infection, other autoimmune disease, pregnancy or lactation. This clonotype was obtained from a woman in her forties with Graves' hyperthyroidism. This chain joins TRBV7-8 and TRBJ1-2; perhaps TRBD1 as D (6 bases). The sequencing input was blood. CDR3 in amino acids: CAGSYSQGANYGYTF. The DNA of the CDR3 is TGTGCCGGCAGCTATTCACAGGGCGCTAACTATGGCTACACCTTC.